The rows below give T cell receptor beta chains drawn from one sample of a study of chemoradiotherapy in HPV16-positive cancers. Assay used: immunoSEQ multiplex PCR; TCRdb lists only in-frame clones, some missing. The table has 2,000 to 3,000 clones, 85% to 90% seen once. This material consisted of tumor tissue, taken from a patient who underwent chemoradiotherapy. The origin of the receptors is a human donor with HPV-associated anogenital cancer. CDR3s include the opening cysteine and the closing phenylalanine or tryptophan. The order of the fields is CDR3 length, D gene, J gene, V gene, CDR3 DNA, CDR3 protein. A D gene is named only where the DNA matches it firmly.

length: 13; D: -; J: TRBJ2-1; V: TRBV2; DNA: TGTGCCAGCAGTGTGTACTCCTACAATGAGCAGTTCTTC; CDR3: CASSVYSYNEQFF
length: 12; D: TRBD1; J: TRBJ2-3; V: TRBV29-1; DNA: TGCAGCGTTACACTACAGGGGGAAGTACAGTATTTT; CDR3: CSVTLQGEVQYF
length: 18; D: TRBD2; J: TRBJ2-2; V: TRBV5-1; DNA: TGCGCCAGCAGCTTGGAAGGTAGCGGGAGGCCCCTCACCGGGGAGCTGTTTTTT; CDR3: CASSLEGSGRPLTGELFF